Detailed here is one T cell receptor beta chain. Its antigen is currently unknown. The data were taken from a study of cytotoxic CD8 clonotypes in ibrutinib-treated CLL. Overall study: The study included 11 relapsed/refractory and 15 treatment-naive patients; under 18 had IGHV unmutated disease. Outcomes included some 25 partial and 2 complete responses; after median 68 months, 14 stayed remitted and about twelve progressed. Across samples, productive templates numbered around 260,000 and productive rearrangements reached about 98,000 on average.

Sequencing used immunoSEQ multiplex PCR; TCRdb keeps in-frame clones, though not all of them. The sample lists 250,000 to 350,000 clones, around 77% occurring once. The CDR3 has 14 residues. Study-wide points: Sampling times (in sustained-remission versus progressing patients) were not the same.

The material was PBMCs, obtained at disease progression, from a patient treated with ibrutinib. The TCR was taken from a human donor with chronic lymphocytic leukemia. V gene TRBV21-1 combines with J gene TRBJ2-7; the tabulated D call, TRBD2, remains unverified against the DNA. TRBV21-1 is deemed a pseudogene. CDR3 nucleotide sequence: TGTGCCAGCACCCCCTCGAGGTCCTACTACGAGCAGTACTTC. Translating gives CASTPSRSYYEQYF.